The source of this TCR beta chain is a study of T cell changes during pregnancy in multiple sclerosis. Generated by immunoSEQ multiplex PCR, the TCRdb table keeps only in-frame clones and is missing some. This table has 40,000 to 50,000 clones, about 90% appearing once. The CDR3 totals 14 residues. The germline V and J ends were trimmed by 5 bases and 0 bases, with 11 bases remaining between them. Germline assignment: CDR1 SQVTM and CDR2 ANQGSEA. This sequence originates from a female donor with multiple sclerosis, enrolled in a pregnancy study. The chain uses TRBV29-1 and TRBJ2-4, with no clear D. The sample was CD4+ T cells from peripheral blood mononuclear cells, taken in the third trimester of pregnancy. CDR3: CSVRVTLAKNIQYF. The DNA of the CDR3 is TGCAGCGTTCGAGTTACGTTAGCCAAAAACATTCAGTACTTC.